This TCR beta chain was recovered during a study of control samples from healthy donors and cancer patients. Sequencing was performed with immunoSEQ multiplex PCR; in TCRdb, only in-frame clones are kept and a portion is missing. The sample lists 100,000 to 150,000 clones, approximately 94% seen once, with about 1.5% in the top ten. The CDR3 is 14 amino acids. Trimming removed 3 bases from V and 0 bases from J, with 8 bases in between. Germline V gene data show CDR1 as SEHNR and CDR2 as FQNEAQ (reference sequence). This clonotype was sampled from a man in his fifties or sixties with head and neck cancer. The chain employs TRBV7-9 and TRBJ1-1; D uncertain. The specimen was PBMCs. CDR3 protein: CASSLLTLNTEAFF. For the CDR3, the DNA is TGTGCCAGCAGCTTGTTAACATTGAACACTGAAGCTTTCTTT.